This entry lists 7 T cell receptor beta chains sequenced from one sample in a study of T cells in tumors after PD-1 blockade. Sequencing was performed with immunoSEQ multiplex PCR; in TCRdb, only in-frame clones are kept and a portion is missing. The sample yields 35,000 or so clones, about 77% seen once. The material was PBMCs, obtained before anti-PD-1 treatment. The source is a human donor with basal cell carcinoma.

The chain links TRBV6-6 to TRBJ1-4, with D possibly matching TRBD1 (6 bases). Per the germline V gene, CDR1 is MNHNY and CDR2 is SVGAGI (reference sequence). CDR3 length: 14 amino acids. Trimming removed 2 bases at V and 7 bases at J, with 11 bases between. CDR3 loop: CASSYGTNGEKLFF. The CDR3 DNA follows: TGTGCCAGCAGTTACGGGACAAATGGTGAAAAACTGTTTTTT.

This clone appeared a few times. The V gene is TRBV4-2, the J gene TRBJ2-1, with D possibly being TRBD1 or TRBD2 (5 bases each). Germline lookup yields CDR1 LGHNA and CDR2 YNFKEQ. Deletions cut 4 bases from V and 3 bases from J, with 16 bases between. This CDR3 spans 16 amino acids. The CDR3 is CASSRSAVGDYNEQFF. CDR3 sequence (DNA): TGTGCCAGCAGCCGATCAGCGGTGGGGGACTACAATGAGCAGTTCTTC.

V is TRBV5-1 and J is TRBJ1-1; 9 positions agree with TRBD1. This CDR3 is built from 15 residues. Germline lookup yields CDR1 SGHRS and CDR2 YFSETQ. The trim removed 4 bases at V and 4 bases at J, leaving 8 bases unmatched. CDR3 nucleotide sequence: TGCGCCAGCAGCAGAACAGGGGGCGCGGGCACTGAAGCTTTCTTT. Protein product: CASSRTGGAGTEAFF.

The chain uses TRBV6-5 and TRBJ2-7; D is ambiguous. The germline gives CDR1 MNHEY, CDR2 SVGAGI. V was shortened by 4 bases and J by 3 bases, with 4 bases between the two germline ends. The CDR3 runs 11 residues. The CDR3 spells CASSSIYEQYF. The DNA for the CDR3 is TGTGCCAGCAGTTCCATCTACGAGCAGTACTTC.

This chain links TRBV28 with TRBJ1-5; perhaps TRBD1 as D (5 bases). CDR3 size: 19 residues. Deletions cut 7 bases from V and 1 base from J, with 26 bases between. The germline V gene has CDR1 MDHEN and CDR2 SYDVKM. The CDR3 region is CASTSGVAPSSRSNQPQHF. CDR3 sequence (DNA): TGTGCCAGCACCTCGGGGGTCGCTCCTAGCAGTAGAAGCAATCAGCCCCAGCATTTT.

The rearrangement uses TRBV7-9 and TRBJ2-7, with D perhaps TRBD1 or TRBD2 (5 bases each). This CDR3 contains 13 residues. V was trimmed by 4 bases and J by 4 bases, leaving 11 bases between them. Germline V CDR1 and CDR2: SEHNR, FQNEAQ (reference sequence). This CDR3 is CASSSGTEYEQYF. The CDR3 DNA is TGTGCCAGCAGCTCAGGGACCGAGTACGAGCAGTACTTC.

The rearrangement links TRBV5-4 to TRBJ1-4, with 11 bases matching TRBD1. V dropped 4 bases and J dropped 0; count of bases not matched to a gene: 5. Germline V gene lookup returns CDR1 SGHNT and CDR2 YYREEE (reference sequence). The CDR3 length is 17 residues. The CDR3 spells CASSGQGAITTNEKLFF. CDR3 nucleotide sequence: TGTGCCAGCAGCGGACAGGGGGCGATTACAACTAATGAAAAACTGTTTTTT.